This T cell receptor (beta chain) was profiled in a study of regulatory T cells in long-lasting Graves disease. The time point is: persistent/refractory GD, antithyroid drugs over 5 years with positive TRAb. Construction of the TCR library relied on RNA isolated from PBMCs. EDTA tubes were used for drawing 8.5 to 9.5 milliliters of peripheral blood. The germline V and J ends were trimmed by 1 base and 7 bases, with 8 bases remaining between them. CDR3 length: 13 amino acids. Per the germline V gene, CDR1 is SGHTA and CDR2 is FQGNSA. Researchers made TCR beta libraries by using iRepertoire HTBI primers and running Arm-PCR on CDR3 regions. TCRdb analysed the multiplex PCR reads with MiXCR anew, one entry per CDR3 protein. The repertoire holds about 450,000 distinct CDR3 sequences, with 23% as singletons. Many counts were recorded for this clonotype. Its specificity is unknown. Study results and caveats: New patients shared 800 to 1,000 public clonotypes, and persistent patients shared more, with about 2,700.

The rearrangement uses TRBV7-2 and TRBJ1-5; unclear D gene. The sample consisted of peripheral blood mononuclear cells (PBMCs), taken when the disease was refractory, from a patient treated with antithyroid drugs. The sequence came from a female donor with Graves disease. The CDR3 sequence is CASSLGQGQPQHF. DNA for the CDR3: TGTGCCAGCAGCTTAGGACAAGGCCAGCCCCAGCATTTT.